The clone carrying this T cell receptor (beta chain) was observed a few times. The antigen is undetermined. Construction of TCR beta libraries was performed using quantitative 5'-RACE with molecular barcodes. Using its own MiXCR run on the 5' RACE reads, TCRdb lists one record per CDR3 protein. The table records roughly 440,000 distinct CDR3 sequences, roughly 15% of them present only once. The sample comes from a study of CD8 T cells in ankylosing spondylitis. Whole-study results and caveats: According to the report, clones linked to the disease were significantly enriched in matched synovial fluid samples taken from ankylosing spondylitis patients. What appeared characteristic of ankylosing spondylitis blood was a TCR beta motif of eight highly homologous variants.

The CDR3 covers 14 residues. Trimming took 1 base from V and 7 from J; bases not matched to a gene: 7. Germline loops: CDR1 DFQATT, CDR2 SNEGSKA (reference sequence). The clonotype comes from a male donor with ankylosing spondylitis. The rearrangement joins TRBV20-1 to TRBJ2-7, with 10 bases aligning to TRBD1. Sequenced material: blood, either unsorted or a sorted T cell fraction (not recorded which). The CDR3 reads CSARGPDRGKEQYF. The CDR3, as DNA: TGCAGTGCTAGAGGTCCGGACAGGGGGAAAGAGCAGTACTTC.